The present T cell receptor beta chain was sequenced within a study of PD-1 blockade in classical Hodgkin lymphoma. Study-wide points: Patients who began taking nivolumab under 1 year after ASCT were left out.

Germline loops: CDR1 MNHEY, CDR2 SMNVEV (reference sequence). This CDR3 is 14 amino acids long. V was cut by 3 bases and J by 3 bases, with 11 bases left in between. In regard to this clone: Its target is not known.

Libraries were prepared by immunoSEQ multiplex PCR; TCRdb keeps only in-frame clonotypes and omits some of them. The profile shows 110,000 or so clones, roughly 87% of them singletons. This sample's time point: cycle 4 day 1 (C4D1), after six to seven weeks of nivolumab. There was relapse after autologous stem cell transplantation in every patient, and there was variation in brentuximab vedotin exposure. Complete response, partial response or progressive disease constituted the best responses recorded. The sample was peripheral blood mononuclear cells (PBMCs), taken before the fourth cycle of nivolumab. The receptor was derived from a human donor with classical Hodgkin lymphoma. The V call is TRBV27, the J call TRBJ1-2; D is ambiguous. CDR3 region: CASSLTSGYYGYTF. CDR3 nucleotides: TGTGCCAGCAGTTTGACCTCGGGATACTATGGCTACACCTTC.